This T cell receptor beta chain originates from a study of T cell repertoires in cytomegalovirus infection. Study-wide points: HLA-C-restricted CMV-specific TCR beta clonotypes prevailed in the ex vivo response. Pooled public TCR beta family frequency picked out CMV carriers with the relevant HLA.

One entry per CDR3 protein results from TCRdb running MiXCR on the reads. Of about 180,000 distinct CDR3 sequences listed, approximately 14% are singletons. The CDR3 sequence is 13 residues long. V dropped 6 bases and J dropped 4 bases, with 9 bases sitting between them. Germline V gives CDR1 SGHTA, CDR2 FQGNSA. This clonotype was recorded many times. Its antigen is not identified. The V gene is TRBV7-2, the J gene TRBJ2-2, with TRBD1 as a possible D gene (6 bases). Sequenced sample: PBMCs. The clonotype comes from a human donor in good health (CMV status not recorded). Some clones in this sample may be carry-over from other donors' samples. CDR3 residues: CASRSGVTGELFF. Written as DNA, the CDR3 is TGTGCCAGCAGATCAGGGGTCACCGGGGAGCTGTTTTTT. Combining the CDR3 with reference TRBV7-2 and TRBJ2-2 gives the whole variable domain GAGVSQSPSNKVTEKGKDVELRCDPISGHTALYWYRQSLGQGLEFLIYFQGNSAPDKSGLPSDRFSAERTGGSVSTLTIQRTQQEDSAVYLCASRSGVTGELFFGEGSRLTVL.